These 20 T cell receptor beta chains came from one sample sequenced in a study of blood T cell repertoires in COVID-19. The method was immunoSEQ multiplex PCR; TCRdb's version includes in-frame clones alone and lacks a portion of them. The profile shows 85,000 to 90,000 clones, almost 85% of them singletons. The sample comprised peripheral blood. The receptor source for this set is a woman aged 80 or older with acute or convalescent COVID-19.

The CDR3 protein is CASSVKGANEKLFF. The CDR3 DNA is TGTGCCAGCAGCGTTAAGGGGGCAAATGAAAAACTGTTTTTT. V usage is TRBV9 and J usage is TRBJ1-4; 7 bases agree with TRBD1. In germline, CDR1 is SGDLS, CDR2 YYNGEE. This CDR3 comprises 14 residues. After removal of 2 bases from V and 5 bases from J, the junction contained 3 bases not matched to a gene.

The chain links TRBV5-1 to TRBJ1-4, with 9 positions matching TRBD1. The germline V gene encodes CDR1 SGHRS and CDR2 YFSETQ. Trimming cost V 0 bases and J 5 bases; bases outside gene matches: 5. The CDR3 consists of 16 residues. This chain's CDR3 is CASSLDVQGANEKLFF. CDR3 nucleotide sequence: TGCGCCAGCAGCTTGGACGTACAGGGGGCAAATGAAAAACTGTTTTTT.

V usage is TRBV3-1 (or the pseudogene TRBV3-2) and J usage is TRBJ2-2; 8 bases map to TRBD2. The V gene end was trimmed by 6 bases and the J gene end by 5 bases; junction bases not matched to a gene: 5. CDR1 LGHDT and CDR2 YNNKEL come from the germline V gene (reference sequence). This CDR3 contains 14 residues. CDR3 sequence (DNA): TGTGCCAGCAGGCCCGGGGGGGCGACCGGGGAGCTGTTTTTT. Its translation: CASRPGGATGELFF.

The rearrangement uses TRBV14 and TRBJ2-2, with 11 bases lining up with TRBD1. The CDR3 consists of 17 residues. The trim removed 6 bases at V and 6 bases at J, leaving 12 bases unmatched. In germline, CDR1 is SGHDN, CDR2 FVKESK. The CDR3, as DNA: TGTGCCAGCAGACGCGGACAGGGGGCGATAAACGCCGGGGAGCTGTTTTTT. The encoded protein is CASRRGQGAINAGELFF.

This chain connects TRBV6-1 to TRBJ1-1, with D perhaps TRBD1 (6 bases). The germline gives CDR1 MNHNS, CDR2 SASEGT. V gave up 0 bases and J gave up 12 bases, with 23 bases separating them. The CDR3 extends over 16 amino acids. This CDR3 reads CASSEALPVGARSTFF. For the CDR3, the DNA is TGTGCCAGCAGTGAAGCGCTCCCTGTGGGGGCCCGAAGTACTTTCTTT.

The chain has TRBV27 and TRBJ1-6; D is possibly TRBD1 (5 bases). The CDR3 has 15 residues. V was cut by 6 bases and J by 2 bases, with 11 bases left in between. Germline V gene sequence: CDR1 MNHEY, CDR2 SMNVEV (reference sequence). The CDR3 here is CASRIQATYNSPLHF. The CDR3 nucleotides read TGTGCCAGCAGAATACAGGCAACCTATAATTCACCCCTCCACTTT.

In its sample, this clone was seen a few times. This chain joins TRBV28 and TRBJ2-1, with D perhaps TRBD1 (6 bases). CDR3 length: 14 amino acids. Trimming removed 2 bases at V and 5 bases at J, with 10 bases between. Germline CDR1 and CDR2: MDHEN and SYDVKM. CDR3 DNA: TGTGCCAGCAGTTTACAGGGGTCCCACAATGAGCAGTTCTTC. Translating gives CASSLQGSHNEQFF.

The gene calls are TRBV5-5 and TRBJ1-2; D perhaps matches TRBD1 (5 bases). Between the trimmed V and J ends, which lost 7 bases and 6 bases, there was a span of 10 bases. CDR3 size: 11 residues. Germline V gives CDR1 SGHKS, CDR2 YYEKEE (reference sequence). The CDR3 here is CASPGVDGYTF. CDR3 sequence (DNA): TGTGCCAGCCCGGGGGTGGATGGCTACACCTTC.

J is TRBJ2-1 and V is TRBV29-1; possibly TRBD1 for D (5 bases). This CDR3 spans 12 amino acids. The V and J ends lost 6 bases and 5 bases respectively, with 11 bases between them. The germline gives CDR1 SQVTM, CDR2 ANQGSEA. The CDR3 sequence: CSVGQGHNEQFF. Written as DNA, the CDR3 is TGCAGCGTAGGGCAGGGCCACAATGAGCAGTTCTTC.

V and J are TRBV6-5 and TRBJ2-7, with D possibly being TRBD2 (6 bases). From germline, CDR1 is MNHEY and CDR2 SVGAGI. The V end was cut by 0 bases, the J end by 7 bases, with 16 bases between. The CDR3 length is 15 residues. CDR3 coding DNA: TGTGCCAGCAGTTACTCCCCGAGGGACTTTGGTGAGCAGTACTTC. Encoded protein: CASSYSPRDFGEQYF.

The chain couples TRBV19 to TRBJ2-3; weak D call: TRBD2 (7 bases). V lost 0 bases and J 5 bases, leaving 15 bases between the germline ends. Looked up from germline, CDR1 is LNHDA and CDR2 is SQIVND (reference sequence). The CDR3 sequence is 16 residues long. DNA for the CDR3: TGTGCCAGTAGTATAGACAGGGGAGGGTTTGGAGATACGCAGTATTTT. Its translation is CASSIDRGGFGDTQYF.

The chain uses TRBV6-5 and TRBJ2-7, with TRBD2 matching over 10 bases. The trim removed 7 bases at V and 4 bases at J, leaving 4 bases unmatched. CDR1 and CDR2 (germline): MNHEY, SVGAGI. The CDR3 has 13 residues. In DNA, the CDR3 is TGTGCCAGCACTCTAGCGGGGGATTACGAGCAGTACTTC. Residues: CASTLAGDYEQYF.

The chain couples TRBV6-6 to TRBJ1-6; TRBD1 matches 7 bases. Looked up from germline, CDR1 is MNHNY and CDR2 is SVGAGI (reference sequence). This CDR3 is built from 15 residues. Unmatched junction bases numbered 10, after V lost 7 bases and J lost 7 bases. Here the CDR3 reads CASTPQGTGNSPLHF. The CDR3 nucleotides are TGTGCCAGCACCCCACAGGGGACGGGGAATTCACCCCTCCACTTT.

This clone appeared a single time. V gene TRBV3-1 (or the pseudogene TRBV3-2) combines with J gene TRBJ2-1, with 13 bases identical to TRBD2. The CDR3 sequence is 15 residues long. V was clipped by 5 bases and J by 7 bases; unmatched bases: 5. Germline-derived CDR1 and CDR2 are LGHDT and YNNKEL (reference sequence). CDR3 in amino acids: CASSSRTSGRNEQFF. The CDR3 DNA reads TGTGCCAGCAGCTCGAGGACTAGCGGGAGAAATGAGCAGTTCTTC.

This clone was seen once. The chain joins TRBV9 to TRBJ2-4; no reliable D call. The V and J ends lost 0 bases and 5 bases respectively, with 6 bases between them. Germline V gene data show CDR1 as SGDLS and CDR2 as YYNGEE. CDR3 length: 13 residues. The CDR3: CASSVGAENIQYF. CDR3 DNA sequence: TGTGCCAGCAGCGTAGGGGCAGAAAACATTCAGTACTTC.

A single count supports this clone. This chain uses TRBV11-2 with TRBJ1-5; 9 nucleotides line up with TRBD1. Losses at the gene ends were 1 base for V and 6 bases for J; bases not matched to a gene: 7. CDR3 length: 16 amino acids. The germline gives CDR1 SGHAT, CDR2 FQNNGV. CDR3 sequence: CASSLGGTGLFQPQHF. The DNA for the CDR3 is TGTGCCAGCAGCTTAGGGGGGACAGGGCTATTTCAGCCCCAGCATTTT.

This clone was detected only once. V usage is TRBV6-6 and J usage is TRBJ2-3; 8 bases fit TRBD2. The V gene's germline CDR1 is MNHNY and CDR2 SVGAGI (reference sequence). The CDR3 extends over 14 amino acids. J was trimmed by 2 bases and V by 7 bases; bases with no gene match: 5. The CDR3 DNA sequence: TGTGCCAGCAATAAACTAGCGGACACAGATACGCAGTATTTT. It yields the protein CASNKLADTDTQYF.

This sequence joins TRBV28 and TRBJ1-2; 9 bases match TRBD1. V lost 6 bases, J lost 8 bases, and 13 bases stayed unmatched. Germline V lookup: CDR1 MDHEN, CDR2 SYDVKM. The CDR3 is 15 amino acids. The CDR3 DNA reads TGTGCCAGCAGCCCTACAGGGGGCGATCGGCAGGGCTACACCTTC. This sequence encodes CASSPTGGDRQGYTF.

This sequence joins TRBV7-8 and TRBJ1-2, with a tentative D call TRBD1 (5 bases). CDR1 is SGHVS and CDR2 is FQNEAQ in the germline V gene. This CDR3 comprises 14 residues. The ends were cut back, 7 bases at V and 5 bases at J, with 17 bases in the middle. The CDR3 here is CASTINLQVYGYTF. The CDR3 DNA follows: TGTGCCAGCACTATTAATCTACAGGTATATGGCTACACCTTC.

The genes are TRBV6-1 and TRBJ1-6, with a tentative D call TRBD1 (5 bases). Germline assignment: CDR1 MNHNS and CDR2 SASEGT. Trimming took off 2 bases at V and 6 bases at J, with 11 bases between the two ends. This CDR3 has 15 residues. The CDR3 sequence is CASSERTGTNSPLHF. The CDR3 DNA follows: TGTGCCAGCAGTGAAAGAACAGGAACTAATTCACCCCTCCACTTT.